This TCR beta chain is from a study of a mutant IDH1 vaccine in newly diagnosed glioma. Study-wide background: Patients under treatment included about 60% males and approximately 38% females and had a mean age of roughly 43 years. Radiotherapy, temozolomide, or both had been given previously, and both were given to most. Week 35 was assigned to visit V12, and week 47 was assigned to visit V13.

On this clone itself: Antigen unknown.

Sample time point: week 35, safety follow-up. Vaccine doses each comprised 300 ug of mutant IDH1 20-mer peptide, with topical imiquimod. Assay: immunoSEQ multiplex PCR; the TCRdb copy retains only in-frame clones and omits some. The table records 45,000 to 60,000 clones, 88% of them present only once. The TCR sequence derives from a woman aged 40 to 50 with glioma. The material sequenced was PBMCs, taken from a glioma patient whose treatment included an IDH1 peptide vaccine.

CDR3 residues: CASSQEITSRGRETQYF. CDR3 DNA sequence: TGTGCCAGCAGCCAAGAAATCACGAGCAGGGGGAGGGAGACCCAGTACTTC. This sequence joins TRBV14 and TRBJ2-5; tentative D call: TRBD1 (7 bases). This CDR3 contains 17 residues. Trimming stripped 0 bases from V and 5 bases from J, with 19 bases between. Germline values: CDR1 SGHDN, CDR2 FVKESK.